This T cell receptor (beta chain) was sequenced for a study of PD-L1 blockade in urothelial cancer. Study information: The researchers analyzed blood 3 weeks (second dose) and 6 weeks after treatment start.

CDR1 is SGHTA and CDR2 is FQGTGA in the germline V gene. This CDR3 comprises 15 residues. The V end lost 3 bases, the J end lost 4 bases, and 14 bases lay between the germline ends. Time point denoted: pretreatment peripheral blood. Pretreatment and on-treatment blood mononuclear cell samples were taken, totaling between 1 and 8 time points per patient. PCRs were each spiked with synthetic TCR analog templates. Clones were sequenced by immunoSEQ multiplex PCR, and TCRdb holds only the in-frame ones, with some missing. The table has around 66,000 clones, 75% to 85% seen once. The input for sequencing was PBMCs, taken around atezolizumab (anti-PD-L1) treatment. The chain employs TRBV7-3 and TRBJ2-3; D may be TRBD2 (6 bases). The TCR was taken from a man in his 70s with urothelial cancer. CDR3 residues: CASSLGGVGADTQYF. CDR3 DNA sequence: TGTGCCAGCAGCTTGGGGGGAGTAGGGGCAGATACGCAGTATTTT.